This TCR beta chain was obtained from a study of T-cell reconstitution after alpha-beta-depleted transplantation in children. The study, taken as a whole, reports: Newly produced T cells mostly accounted for T-cell counts and diversity one year post-transplant. It was surviving recipient T cells and thymic progenitors that gave some patients high TCRbeta diversity at day 60. Two months or so post-transplant, alpha-beta T cells reportedly derived from several hundred expanded graft clones.

Germline loops: CDR1 SGHRS, CDR2 YFSETQ. This CDR3 is built from 18 residues. J lost 3 bases, V lost 2 bases, and 12 bases had no gene match. This clonotype was seen ten or more times. Antigen specificity is unknown. Unique molecular identifiers were incorporated when the TCRbeta library was constructed. Each CDR3 protein gets one entry after TCRdb re-called the PCR reads with MiXCR. Of about 110,000 distinct CDR3 sequences listed, about 6% are singletons. The sample in question was PBMCs, mostly from graft donor cells, obtained 360 days after TCRalphabeta/CD19-depleted stem cell transplant. This TCR came from a male patient under 10 years old who had a stem cell transplant for acute lymphoblastic leukemia, so the T cells may come from the graft donor. This rearrangement joins TRBV5-1 to TRBJ2-7; 12 bases map to TRBD2. CDR3 amino acids: CASSFLETSGRNLYEQYF. The CDR3 nucleotides read TGCGCCAGCAGCTTCTTAGAAACTAGCGGGAGGAATCTCTACGAGCAGTACTTC.